A selection of T cell receptor beta chains follows, all from one sample in a study of T cell repertoires in cytomegalovirus infection. TCRdb ran MiXCR on the reads and lists one entry per CDR3 protein. This table holds roughly 500,000 distinct CDR3 sequences, more than 40% found once. For these receptors, no antigen is known. Sequencing was performed on cultured PBMCs, taken from culture after CMV antigen stimulation. The receptors were gathered from a human donor in good health (CMV status not recorded). Some clones in this sample may be carry-over from other donors' samples. Both conserved end residues are trimmed from each CDR3. Clone size appears in some rows only: once, few, many, or a class for an expanded clone.

>.|TRBV5-4|TRBJ2-7
ASSLWGAGEQY
>.|TRBV6-1|TRBJ2-3
ASTAGGGLLDTQY
>.|TRBV19|TRBJ2-1
AAGDNEQF
>many|TRBV7-2|TRBJ2-2
ASSQVLPAGIGELF
>.|TRBV12-3/TRBV12-4|TRBJ2-1
ASTLLGSGRAQRQF
>.|TRBV5-6|TRBJ2-2
ASSWSLADPNTGELF
>.|TRBV5-1|TRBJ1-5
ASSLGGTDLSNQPQH
>few|TRBV20-1|TRBJ1-2
SARVPNQEGYGYT
>.|TRBV20-1|TRBJ2-2
SAPNTDPNTGELF
>few|TRBV7-2|TRBJ2-7
ASSLNSQKAYEQY
>.|TRBV2|TRBJ2-7
ASRWTTNSYEQY
>.|TRBV5-5|TRBJ2-6
ASRQTVSGANVLT
>.|TRBV2|TRBJ2-1
ASWSGRYYNEQF
>.|TRBV4-3|TRBJ2-5
ASSQLPQETQY
>.|TRBV6-5|TRBJ2-3
ASSYGWGNKDTQY
>.|TRBV6-2/TRBV6-3|TRBJ2-7
ASSYGSAPYEQY
>few|TRBV6-1|TRBJ2-5
ASRLGRQETQY
>few|TRBV5-3|TRBJ2-3
ASSPRISRTDTQY
>few|TRBV7-9|TRBJ1-1
ASSSEGAEAF
>.|TRBV7-9|TRBJ1-3
AQGGSGNTIY
>.|TRBV10-3|TRBJ1-3
AIRSGTPGNTIY
>.|TRBV5-3|TRBJ2-5
ASSFGGDGKETQY
>few|TRBV6-2/TRBV6-3|TRBJ2-3
ASSLAGGPNTQY
>few|TRBV7-2|TRBJ2-7
ASTFWGRVENEQY
>.|TRBV10-3|TRBJ1-1
AISESTKSNTEAF
>.|TRBV12-3/TRBV12-4|TRBJ1-6
ASSLGSRASSYNSPLH
>.|TRBV6-1|TRBJ2-7
ASSSVRGMHEQY
>.|TRBV12-3/TRBV12-4|TRBJ2-7
ASSLVAGGHEQY
>.|TRBV4-1|TRBJ1-1
ASSHFMNTEAF
>.|TRBV7-2|TRBJ1-5
ASSFGQPYSNQPQH
>few|TRBV4-3|TRBJ2-7
ASSQQRDSYEQY
>few|TRBV6-1|TRBJ2-4
ASTLPGGRWSN
>.|TRBV7-4|TRBJ2-5
ASSARTSGYQETQY
>few|TRBV12-3/TRBV12-4|TRBJ2-3
ASSTLPRDGGTSGSWWSTDTQY
>.|TRBV7-2|TRBJ2-7
ASSLAGTGEWYEQY
>.|TRBV6-5|TRBJ2-3
ASSTGRVDTQY
>.|TRBV2|TRBJ2-1
ASSQNRDSNEQF
>.|TRBV2|TRBJ2-4
ASSETVAKNIQY
>.|TRBV7-2|TRBJ2-7
ASSSGRGGHEQY